The clone carrying this T cell receptor beta chain has a handful of counts. In TCRdb, the 5' RACE reads were re-called with MiXCR into one record per CDR3 protein. This table holds fewer than 400,000 distinct CDR3 sequences, 6.2% found once. The data belong to a study of T cells after yellow fever vaccination. The sample consisted of PBMCs, taken 5 days after the yellow fever booster vaccination. This TCR came from a man aged 25 to 40 who received the YFV17D yellow fever vaccine.

The CDR3, as DNA: TGCGCCAGCGATGCGGGCAGGCGGGAGACCCAGTACTTC. Protein product: CASDAGRRETQYF. The chain employs TRBV5-1 and TRBJ2-5; D is perhaps TRBD2 (5 bases). Trimming pared 7 bases from V and 5 bases from J, leaving 15 bases between. Germline CDR1 and CDR2: SGHRS and YFSETQ. This CDR3 has 13 residues.